One TCR beta chain is described in this entry. This CDR3 spans 16 amino acids. Germline V gives CDR1 SGHTA, CDR2 FQGNSA. V lost 6 bases and J lost 0, with 18 bases in between. In TCRdb, the RT-PCR reads were re-called with MiXCR into one record per CDR3 protein. This table has about 700,000 distinct CDR3 sequences, approximately 14% appearing once. The chain joins TRBV7-2 to TRBJ2-7, with no clear D. The TCR was taken from a female donor in good health, serving as a healthy control. Sample: memory CD4+ T cells from blood. The CDR3 is CASSFVPLTPSYEQYF. CDR3 DNA: TGTGCCAGCAGTTTTGTCCCCCTCACCCCCTCCTACGAGCAGTACTTC.